Following are 13 T cell receptor beta chains from one sample sequenced in a study of STAT5B mutations in CD4+ large granular lymphocyte leukemia. TCRdb keeps only in-frame clones here, not all; method: immunoSEQ multiplex PCR. The top ten clones hold nearly 4.5% of a sample with around 33,000 clones, roughly 76% of them seen once. Sequencing was carried out using CD4+ T cells from blood buffy coats. The origin of the receptors is a human donor in good health.

The V call is TRBV7-9, the J call TRBJ2-1; 7 bases are a match to TRBD2. Germline V lookup: CDR1 SEHNR, CDR2 FQNEAQ (reference sequence). The CDR3 runs to 16 residues. With 4 bases clipped from V and 4 bases from J, the junction kept 10 bases outside the gene matches. CDR3 bases: TGTGCCAGCAGCTACCTGGCCCACGGGAGGTACAATGAGCAGTTCTTC. Its protein is CASSYLAHGRYNEQFF.

The J gene is TRBJ2-7, the V gene TRBV5-1; D may match TRBD1 or TRBD2 (7 bases each). With 4 bases removed from V and 2 bases from J, the gap between germline ends came to 25 bases. The germline V gene has CDR1 SGHRS and CDR2 YFSETQ. The CDR3 is made up of 18 amino acids. The CDR3 DNA is TGCGCCAGCAGCCCAGGCCCGACAGGGACTACGATCCCCTACGAGCAGTACTTC. Translation gives CASSPGPTGTTIPYEQYF. Together with reference TRBV5-1 and TRBJ2-7, the CDR3 gives the full variable domain: KAGVTQTPRYLIKTRGQQVTLSCSPISGHRSVSWYQQTPGQGLQFLFEYFSETQRNKGNFPGRFSGRQFSNSRSEMNVSTLELGDSALYLCASSPGPTGTTIPYEQYFGPGTRLTVT.

V and J are TRBV5-1 and TRBJ1-1, with D tentatively TRBD1 (5 bases). CDR3 length: 15 residues. Trimming left V 4 bases short and J 0 bases short, with 13 bases between. CDR1 SGHRS and CDR2 YFSETQ come from the germline V gene. Written as DNA, the CDR3 is TGCGCCAGCAGCCCCACGTCAGGGTTGAACACTGAAGCTTTCTTT. This encodes CASSPTSGLNTEAFF.

The chain links TRBV7-2 to TRBJ2-5; D is uncertain. CDR3 length: 13 amino acids. Looked up from germline, CDR1 is SGHTA and CDR2 is FQGNSA. The ends were cut back, 5 bases at V and 5 bases at J, with 12 bases in the middle. CDR3: CASSAMDGETQYF. Written as DNA, the CDR3 is TGTGCCAGCAGCGCCATGGACGGGGAGACCCAGTACTTC.

The chain has TRBV11-3 and TRBJ2-3; 9 bases match TRBD1. The CDR3 loop spans 17 amino acids. Looked up from germline, CDR1 is SGHNT and CDR2 is YENEEA. V trimming: 1 base; J trimming: 1 base; junction bases outside the gene matches: 6. DNA of the CDR3: TGTGCCAGCAGCTTAGGATGGGGACAGGGAGGCACAGATACGCAGTATTTT. Its translation is CASSLGWGQGGTDTQYF.

The genes are TRBV6-5 and TRBJ2-7, with D possibly being TRBD2 (5 bases). This CDR3 spans 15 amino acids. Trimming shortened V by 2 bases and J by 2 bases, and 13 bases separated the two germline ends. CDR1 is MNHEY, CDR2 SVGAGI, per germline. The CDR3 here is CASSYDKDSAYEQYF. CDR3 nucleotide sequence: TGTGCCAGCAGTTACGACAAGGACTCAGCCTACGAGCAGTACTTC.

CDR3 bases: TGTGCCAGCAGCTTAGGGGGCGGGGGGAAACACTACGAGCAGTACTTC. Residues: CASSLGGGGKHYEQYF. This chain connects TRBV7-9 to TRBJ2-7; TRBD2 agrees at 8 bases. This CDR3 is built from 16 residues. V trimming: 1 base; J trimming: 3 bases; junction bases outside the gene matches: 8. The germline V gene has CDR1 SEHNR and CDR2 FQNEAQ (reference sequence).

This clone was counted between two and nine times. This chain connects TRBV13 to TRBJ1-5; D gene unclear. Looked up from germline, CDR1 is PRHDT and CDR2 is FYEKMQ (reference sequence). Between the trimmed V and J ends, which lost 2 bases and 4 bases, there was a span of 3 bases. The CDR3 is 12 amino acids. CDR3 sequence reads: CASSLNNQPQHF. The CDR3 coding sequence is TGTGCCAGCAGCTTAAATAATCAGCCCCAGCATTTT.

The rearrangement uses TRBV6-4 and TRBJ1-1, with unresolved D. The CDR3 sequence is 14 residues long. V was trimmed by 5 bases and J by 1 base, leaving 11 bases between them. The germline CDR1 and CDR2 sequences are MRHNA and SNTAGT. CDR3 residues: CASSSVGANTEAFF. CDR3 DNA sequence: TGTGCCAGCAGTTCGGTCGGCGCGAACACTGAAGCTTTCTTT.

The chain links TRBV10-3 to TRBJ2-2; D possibly corresponds to TRBD2 (5 bases). V was clipped by 0 bases and J by 4 bases, with 12 bases between them. The CDR3 is 16 residues long. CDR1 is ENHRY, CDR2 SYGVKD, per germline. CDR3 sequence reads: CAISESSGIGTGELFF. CDR3 nucleotides: TGTGCCATCAGTGAGTCATCGGGGATAGGCACCGGGGAGCTGTTTTTT.

The V call is TRBV7-3, the J call TRBJ2-2; D call uncertain. Germline values: CDR1 SGHTA, CDR2 FQGTGA. The CDR3 sequence is 13 residues long. The V and J ends lost 0 bases and 4 bases respectively, with 3 bases between them. CDR3 sequence reads: CASSLTITGELFF. CDR3 nucleotides: TGTGCCAGCAGCTTAACAATCACCGGGGAGCTGTTTTTT.

The gene calls are TRBV18 and TRBJ1-2, with 8 bases lining up with TRBD1. Germline lookup yields CDR1 KGHSH and CDR2 LQKENI. After removal of 3 bases from V and 4 bases from J, the junction contained 7 bases not matched to a gene. This CDR3 has 15 residues. The CDR3, as DNA: TGTGCCAGCTCACCGACAGGGGAAATTGGCTATGGCTACACCTTC. This encodes CASSPTGEIGYGYTF.

This chain links TRBV11-3 with TRBJ2-5; D is uncertain. Trimming stripped 4 bases from V and 2 bases from J, with 2 bases between. Germline V lookup: CDR1 SGHNT, CDR2 YENEEA. The CDR3 length is 11 residues. The CDR3 region is CASSSQETQYF. The DNA of the CDR3 is TGTGCCAGCAGCTCTCAAGAGACCCAGTACTTC.